The text below deals with one T cell receptor beta chain. The target of this receptor is not known. No base quality values were provided; no much bigger clone lies one nucleotide off. The sample belongs to a study of T cells in narcolepsy (dated by TCRdb to 2017 to 2018). Study-wide context: The study enrolled patients with narcolepsy type 1 or type 2 (NT1, NT2) together with healthy control donors. The study used TCR Vbeta sequencing to track clonotypes in blood and CSF while looking for autoreactive T cells in narcolepsy patients that target self-antigens of hypocretin neurons (hypocretin, TRIB2).

The protocol used for the library was the immunoSEQ multiplex PCR assay. TCRdb stores this immuneACCESS table with in-frame sequences only. Part of the clones is absent; in the studies checked, under half of the shortfall reflects unresolved V genes, and no reason is known for the rest. In all, the sample holds 20,000 to 25,000 clones, and 70% to 90% of those were seen once. Together, the top ten hold 1.3% of the sample. What the work shows at the level of the full study, not this receptor alone: Patients and controls had comparable numbers of sequenced blood memory CD4+ clonotypes, averaging about 37,000 and 33,000, respectively. According to the report, autoreactive clonotypes were detected serially in the blood of the same patients and of different patients, but not in healthy controls. No sequences matching autoreactive T cell clones were present in some of the blood memory CD4+ repertoires from patients and controls. HCRT-specific and TRIB2-specific autoreactive clonotypes were highlighted in plots that compared CD4+ T cell clonotypes in CSF versus blood from the same patient.

For TCR Vbeta sequencing, memory CD4+ T cells were sorted ex vivo from the peripheral blood of narcolepsy patients and healthy controls. The CDR3 holds 17 amino acids from the cysteine to the phenylalanine. The sequence is cut down to CDR3 DNA, 51 bases in frame from base 1. V has 6 bases trimmed and J has 6 bases trimmed; junction bases matching no gene number 17. The germline V gene sets CDR1 to MDHEN and CDR2 to SYDVKM. The sequence came from a human donor with narcolepsy. Sequences were obtained from CD45RA- memory CD4+ T cells from PBMCs. This specimen's cell subset or site label, per the study, means: memory T cells sorted ex vivo from peripheral blood. In this chain, TRBV28 is recombined with TRBJ2-7, with TRBD2 identical over 10 junction bases. The base sequence is TGTGCCAGCAGCCACCCATTGGGTCTAGCGGGAGTTCCCGAGCAGTACTTC. Its protein is CASSHPLGLAGVPEQYF.